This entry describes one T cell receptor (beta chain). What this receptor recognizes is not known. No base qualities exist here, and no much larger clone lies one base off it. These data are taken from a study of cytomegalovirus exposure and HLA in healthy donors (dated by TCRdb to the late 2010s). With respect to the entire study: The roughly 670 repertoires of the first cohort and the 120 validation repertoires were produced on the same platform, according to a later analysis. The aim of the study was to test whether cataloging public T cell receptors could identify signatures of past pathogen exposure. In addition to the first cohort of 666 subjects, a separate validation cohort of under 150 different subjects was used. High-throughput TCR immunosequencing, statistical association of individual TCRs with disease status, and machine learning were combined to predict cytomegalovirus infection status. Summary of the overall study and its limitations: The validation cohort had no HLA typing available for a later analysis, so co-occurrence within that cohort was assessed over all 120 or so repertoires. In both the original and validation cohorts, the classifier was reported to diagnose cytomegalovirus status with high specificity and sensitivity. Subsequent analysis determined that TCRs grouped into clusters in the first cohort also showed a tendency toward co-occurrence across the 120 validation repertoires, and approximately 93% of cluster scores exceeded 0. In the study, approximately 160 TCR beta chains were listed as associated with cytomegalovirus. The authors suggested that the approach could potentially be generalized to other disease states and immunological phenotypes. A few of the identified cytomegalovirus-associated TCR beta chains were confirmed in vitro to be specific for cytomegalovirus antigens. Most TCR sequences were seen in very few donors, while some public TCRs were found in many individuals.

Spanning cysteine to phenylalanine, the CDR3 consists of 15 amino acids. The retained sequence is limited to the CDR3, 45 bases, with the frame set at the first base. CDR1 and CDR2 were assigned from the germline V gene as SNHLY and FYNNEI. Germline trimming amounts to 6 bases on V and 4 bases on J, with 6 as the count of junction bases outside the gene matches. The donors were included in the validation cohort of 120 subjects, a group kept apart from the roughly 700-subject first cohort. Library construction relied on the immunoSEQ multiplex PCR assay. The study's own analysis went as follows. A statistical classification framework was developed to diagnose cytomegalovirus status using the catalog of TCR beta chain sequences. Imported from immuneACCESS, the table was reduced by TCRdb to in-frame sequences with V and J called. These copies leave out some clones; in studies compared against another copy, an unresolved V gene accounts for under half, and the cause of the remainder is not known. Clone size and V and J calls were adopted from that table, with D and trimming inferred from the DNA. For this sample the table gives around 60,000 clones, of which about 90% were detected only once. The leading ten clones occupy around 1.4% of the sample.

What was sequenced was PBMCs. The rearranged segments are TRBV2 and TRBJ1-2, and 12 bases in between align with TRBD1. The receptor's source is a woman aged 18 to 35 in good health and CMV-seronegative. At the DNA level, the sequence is TGTGCCAGCAGGGGGGGACAGGGGGCTGGCTATGGCTACACCTTC. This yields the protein CASRGGQGAGYGYTF. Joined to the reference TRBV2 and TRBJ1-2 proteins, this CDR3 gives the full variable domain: EPEVTQTPSHQVTQMGQEVILRCVPISNHLYFYWYRQILGQKVEFLVSFYNNEISEKSEIFDDQFSVERPDGSNFTLKIRSTKLEDSAMYFCASRGGQGAGYGYTFGSGTRLTVV.